The 16 T cell receptor beta chains given below trace back to one sample, sequenced in a study of cytomegalovirus exposure and HLA in healthy donors (dated by TCRdb to 2016 to 2017). The method behind the library was the immunoSEQ multiplex PCR assay. A mixture of 60 forward primers for TCR Vbeta segments and 13 reverse primers for TCR Jbeta segments was used in the multiplex PCR. Here the immuneACCESS table is served through TCRdb, limited to in-frame sequences with V and J called. Missing clones are a known gap in these copies; in checked studies unresolved V genes cover under half, and the rest lacks a known reason. The sample table holds over 100,000 clones, of which 60% to 80% were seen once. 5% to 6.5% of the sample is in the top ten clones. Source material: PBMCs. The receptors come from a man aged 60 to 69 in good health and CMV-seropositive.

This chain uses TRBV6-1 with TRBJ1-5; a weak D match, TRBD1 (5 bases). This CDR3 contains 13 residues. Germline CDR1 is MNHNS and CDR2 is SASEGT. V was pared by 11 bases and J by 0 bases, with 11 bases between. CDR3 in DNA: TGTGCCGCGGACAATTATAGCAATCAGCCCCAGCATTTT. Its translation: CAADNYSNQPQHF.

The chain is built from TRBV5-8 and TRBJ2-1, with TRBD1 identical over 9 bases. The junction had 8 bases not matched to a gene; V was cut back by 4 bases and J by 9 bases. The CDR3 contains 14 residues. CDR1 and CDR2 from the germline V gene are SGHTS and YDEGEE. CDR3 loop: CASSPRDRVSEQFF. The CDR3 coding sequence is TGTGCCAGCAGCCCCCGGGACAGGGTTTCTGAGCAGTTCTTC.

This clone occurred a few times. For the CDR3, the DNA is TGTGCCAGTAGCACCACCGTCTTCGGACAGTTCCATCAGCCCCAGCATTTT. Protein: CASSTTVFGQFHQPQHF. J is TRBJ1-5 and V is TRBV19; weak D call: TRBD1 (6 bases). With 6 bases removed from V and 5 bases from J, the gap between germline ends came to 23 bases. Looked up from germline, CDR1 is LNHDA and CDR2 is SQIVND (reference sequence). The CDR3 totals 17 residues.

This chain connects TRBV6-5 to TRBJ2-3; tentatively, D is TRBD1 (5 bases). The length of the CDR3 is 16 residues. CDR1 is MNHEY, CDR2 SVGAGI, per germline. Trimming left V 2 bases short and J 7 bases short, with 19 bases between. CDR3 DNA: TGTGCCAGCAGTTACCCCAGCCGACAGTTTCGCAATACGCAGTATTTT. Translation gives CASSYPSRQFRNTQYF.

This rearrangement joins TRBV2 to TRBJ1-2; 7 positions agree with TRBD1. The CDR3 consists of 14 residues. The J segment lost 4 bases and the V segment lost 6 bases, leaving 8 bases of the junction unmatched. Germline-derived CDR1 and CDR2 are SNHLY and FYNNEI. CDR3 residues: CASRGDSELYGYTF. The DNA for the CDR3 is TGTGCCAGCAGGGGGGACAGTGAGCTCTATGGCTACACCTTC.

V and J are TRBV7-9 and TRBJ2-5; D is undetermined. The CDR3 totals 12 residues. Germline loops: CDR1 SEHNR, CDR2 FQNEAQ (reference sequence). V was clipped by 1 base and J by 10 bases, with 10 bases between them. Here the CDR3 reads CASSLDMIGQYF. The CDR3 coding sequence is TGTGCCAGCAGCTTAGACATGATTGGCCAGTACTTC.

The chain links TRBV30 to TRBJ2-7, with D perhaps matching TRBD1 (6 bases). The germline V and J ends were trimmed by 3 bases and 2 bases, with 17 bases remaining between them. This CDR3 region has 15 residues. Germline loops: CDR1 GTSNPN, CDR2 SVGIG (reference sequence). The CDR3 region is CAWREQGFYTYEQYF. CDR3 in DNA: TGTGCCTGGAGAGAACAGGGTTTCTACACCTACGAGCAGTACTTC.

This chain connects TRBV21-1 to TRBJ2-7; the table's D call TRBD1 went unverified against the DNA. TRBV21-1 counts as a pseudogene. The CDR3 is made up of 15 amino acids. The CDR3 DNA reads as TGTGCCAGCAGCAAGGGACATCTAAACTCCTACGAGCAGTACTTC. As protein: CASSKGHLNSYEQYF.

This clone occurred a few times. This chain joins TRBV10-1 and TRBJ2-2; maybe TRBD2 (5 bases). This CDR3 spans 15 amino acids. V was shortened by 2 bases and J by 1 base, with 8 bases between the two germline ends. Per the germline V gene, CDR1 is WNHNN and CDR2 is SYGVQD (reference sequence). For the CDR3, the DNA is TGCGCCAGCAGTGAGGCCGGAGGGAACACCGGGGAGCTGTTTTTT. Translation: CASSEAGGNTGELFF.

The rearrangement joins TRBV4-2 to TRBJ2-7; D is unclear. This CDR3 is built from 16 residues. The germline CDR1 and CDR2 sequences are LGHNA and YNFKEQ. Trimming took 0 bases from V and 2 from J, leaving 14 bases between them. This CDR3 is CASSQDNDRATYEQYF. As DNA, the CDR3 is TGTGCCAGCAGCCAAGATAACGATAGAGCTACCTACGAGCAGTACTTC.

The chain employs TRBV4-1 and TRBJ1-6; TRBD1 might be the D (5 bases). Trimming stripped 1 base from V and 5 bases from J, with 9 bases between. Germline V gene sequence: CDR1 MGHRA, CDR2 YSYEKL. CDR3 length equals 15 residues. The CDR3 region is CASSQGARDNSPLHF. CDR3 coding DNA: TGCGCCAGCAGCCAAGGGGCCAGGGATAATTCACCCCTCCACTTT.

The genes are TRBV7-2 and TRBJ1-2; 7 nucleotides line up with TRBD1. CDR3 size: 14 residues. Looked up from germline, CDR1 is SGHTA and CDR2 is FQGNSA. V trimming: 5 bases; J trimming: 2 bases; junction bases outside the gene matches: 5. The CDR3 region is CASSAGQINYGYTF. In nucleotides, the CDR3 is TGTGCCAGCAGCGCGGGACAGATAAACTATGGCTACACCTTC.

V and J are TRBV15 and TRBJ2-5, with a possible D match to TRBD1 (6 bases). Germline loops: CDR1 LNHNV, CDR2 YYDKDF (reference sequence). Trimming removed 4 bases at V and 4 bases at J, with 10 bases between. The CDR3 spans 13 residues. The CDR3 sequence: CATSKDSLETQYF. The CDR3 bases are TGTGCCACCAGCAAGGACAGTCTAGAGACCCAGTACTTC.

The V call is TRBV4-1, the J call TRBJ1-1; no firm D call. The CDR3 runs to 21 residues. Trimming removed 3 bases from V and 0 bases from J, with 29 bases in between. Germline CDR1 MGHRA, CDR2 YSYEKL. The CDR3 is CASSHDLLGRPPRGMNTEAFF. The CDR3 DNA reads TGCGCCAGCAGCCACGACCTCTTGGGGAGACCGCCAAGAGGAATGAACACTGAAGCTTTCTTT.

The rearrangement uses TRBV30 and TRBJ1-3; possibly TRBD1 for D (6 bases). This CDR3 has 14 residues. V dropped 2 bases and J dropped 5 bases, with 13 bases sitting between them. Germline loops: CDR1 GTSNPN, CDR2 SVGIG (reference sequence). The CDR3 is CAWSHWTDRNTIYF. In DNA form, the CDR3 reads TGTGCCTGGAGTCATTGGACAGATAGAAACACCATATATTTT.

The V call is TRBV7-9, the J call TRBJ2-7; TRBD2 is a possible D gene (5 bases). Trimming shortened V by 4 bases and J by 0 bases, and 16 bases separated the two germline ends. Germline V gives CDR1 SEHNR, CDR2 FQNEAQ (reference sequence). This CDR3 is built from 16 residues. The CDR3 is CASSSQSGNPSYEQYF. CDR3 coding DNA: TGTGCCAGCAGCTCTCAGTCGGGGAACCCCTCCTACGAGCAGTACTTC.